Following are 4 T cell receptor beta chains from one sample sequenced in a study of T-cell memory formation after mild COVID-19 (dated by TCRdb to about 2021). Receptor libraries were prepared by 5' RACE. Sequencing relied on an Illumina NovaSeq 6000. In TCRdb, the public reads were trimmed at Q25 with fastp and aligned with MiXCR, with productive beta chains retained. Entries are consolidated by CDR3 protein sequence, retaining the most common genes and DNA. In this sample the table shows around 510,000 distinct CDR3 sequences, about 20% of which occur a single time. In total, the top ten clones hold roughly 8.3% of the sample. The material sequenced was PBMCs or a T cell subset sorted from them (not recorded which). The receptors stem from an adult woman who had mild COVID-19 (a few samples of this study predate the infection). The sample titles of this study are shuffled in the database, so cell type and time point are left out; the donor was told from shared clones.

This clonotype showed up many times. The chain recombines TRBV12-3 or TRBV12-4 with TRBJ2-1; tentatively, D is TRBD1 (6 bases). The length of the CDR3 is 13 residues. The V gene lost 6 bases and the J gene lost 2 bases, with 8 bases spanning the gap. This CDR3 is CASSRDTYNEQFF. CDR3 nucleotide sequence: TGTGCCAGCAGCCGGGACACCTACAATGAGCAGTTCTTC.

The chain carries TRBV13 and TRBJ1-5, with D tentatively TRBD1 (5 bases). The CDR3 has 16 residues. CDR1 and CDR2 from the germline V gene are PRHDT and FYEKMQ (reference sequence). Trimming stripped 5 bases from V and 3 bases from J, with 17 bases between. CDR3 amino acids: CASSHPGWGYNQPQHF. In DNA, the CDR3 is TGTGCCAGCAGCCATCCGGGATGGGGGTACAATCAGCCCCAGCATTTT.

This clonotype was observed a few times. The genes are TRBV7-8 and TRBJ1-1; D may be TRBD1 (5 bases). This CDR3 has 16 amino acids. Germline V gives CDR1 SGHVS, CDR2 FQNEAQ. The V end was cut by 5 bases, the J end by 1 base, with 17 bases between. CDR3: CASSPLLGQPNTEAFF. The CDR3 nucleotides are TGTGCCAGCAGCCCCCTGCTGGGGCAGCCGAACACTGAAGCTTTCTTT.

This clonotype was counted only a few times. The chain joins TRBV7-9 to TRBJ1-5, with D unresolved. CDR1 is SEHNR, CDR2 FQNEAQ, per germline (reference sequence). The CDR3 contains 15 residues. V lost 5 bases, J lost 0 bases, and 11 bases lay in between. CDR3: CASSQVGNSNQPQHF. CDR3 nucleotides: TGTGCCAGCAGCCAGGTCGGCAATAGCAATCAGCCCCAGCATTTT.